The clone carrying this T cell receptor beta chain was detected ten times or more. The J segment lost 2 bases and the V segment lost 4 bases, leaving 4 bases of the junction unmatched. The length of the CDR3 is 15 residues. Germline CDR1 MDHEN, CDR2 SYDVKM. This entry is derived from a study of identical twins. TCRdb independently ran MiXCR on the 5' RACE reads; one entry per CDR3 protein. Among a few hundred thousand distinct CDR3 sequences listed, nearly 10% were seen once. This sample also appeared in a second study, on yellow fever vaccine responses in identical twins.

The specimen sequenced was PBMCs. This TCR derives from a woman aged 18-29 years in good health. This rearrangement joins TRBV28 to TRBJ2-3; TRBD2 aligns across 9 bases. The CDR3 region is CASSSRLAVTDTQYF. The CDR3 nucleotides read TGTGCCAGCAGTTCAAGACTAGCGGTCACAGATACGCAGTATTTT.